This is a list of T cell receptor beta chains from one sample in a study of T-cell memory formation after mild COVID-19. TCRdb reprocessed the 5' RACE reads via MiXCR and lists one record per CDR3 protein. The sample has 350,000 to 500,000 distinct CDR3 sequences; less than 25% are singletons. The material sequenced was PBMCs or a T cell subset sorted from them (not recorded which). These receptors came from an adult woman who had mild COVID-19 (a few samples of this study predate the infection). Cell type and time point are not known. Each CDR3 is given with its conserved first and last residue.

length,V,CDR3
16,TRBV24-1,CATSDHPGLKGETQYF
13,TRBV5-5,CASRGTGSYEQYF
15,TRBV20-1,CSASRGDPYGDEQYF
15,TRBV5-1,CASSLAAGGGNEQFF
14,TRBV5-1,CASSLVGVQETQYF
17,TRBV25-1,CASSDWGQGALNTEAFF
15,TRBV13,CASSLGGAKVGKLFF
15,TRBV7-8,CASSLEVRVTGELFF
17,TRBV5-5,CASSLFGLNSEGDEQFF
14,TRBV7-3,CASSPGQGAVEQYF
16,TRBV6-6,CASSSDRVALNQPQHF
15,TRBV5-6,CASSLIQGESYEQYF
16,TRBV7-9,CASSPPSAGVYNEQFF
13,TRBV7-9,CASSDRTVWGYTF
15,TRBV5-1,CASSVGTGGITEAFF
14,TRBV12-3/TRBV12-4,CASLEFQGPTEAFF
15,TRBV11-2,CASSLEAGNYSPLHF
18,TRBV6-6,CASSPPGQGSSGANVLTF
16,TRBV12-3/TRBV12-4,CASSFTAGLAKNIQYF
15,TRBV7-9,CASSLETSGDNEQFF
12,TRBV2,CATYRVYNEQFF
22,TRBV4-3,CASSQAATSVRSQKVSKNIQYF
14,TRBV7-9,CASSLESVLGEQFF
15,TRBV12-3/TRBV12-4,CASSFLRVADNEQFF
15,TRBV5-5,CASSFPQSTADTQYF
14,TRBV7-6,CASSAEQESYEQYF
13,TRBV18,CASSQGTVYEQYF
13,TRBV19,CASSRNGHTEQYF
15,TRBV7-2,CASSLTRLAGREQYF
15,TRBV5-1,CASSLVGQAKETQYF
17,TRBV18,CASSPPFASGSWETQYF
16,TRBV29-1,CSVEVETGDLSYEQYF
15,TRBV7-9,CASSLTGRTIYGYTF
14,TRBV29-1,CSVTRGGSYNEQFF
13,TRBV20-1,CSARDGVEQFAFF
15,TRBV5-6,CASSLVRSLRSPLHF
14,TRBV7-6,CASSSRTGDTEAFF
16,TRBV2,CASSDRTGERNQPQHF
10,TRBV29-1,CSADRGGYTF
13,TRBV15,CATSTTGQETQYF
15,TRBV14,CASSWTSGRSGELFF
16,TRBV4-2,CASSSPSGSMGNEQFF
15,TRBV5-6,CASSLGLYRDTEAFF
15,TRBV19,CASSIWRVPTGELFF
14,TRBV12-3/TRBV12-4,CASRMPSGANVLTF
14,TRBV7-2,CASSFQEGVGGYTF
11,TRBV6-6,CASIREREAFF
15,TRBV6-5,CASSTGTGASGELFF
15,TRBV18,CASSAQRATNEKLFF
16,TRBV12-3/TRBV12-4,CASSNYRTEESYEQYF